This T cell receptor (beta chain) was documented in a study of T cell responses to AZD1222 COVID-19 vaccine (dated by TCRdb to the early 2020s). With regard to the full study: Because spike-specific TCR depth and breadth did not differ between the two schedules, AZD1222 recipients who got a second dose at roughly 4 weeks were pooled with those who got a second dose at roughly 12 weeks. A total of 233 trial participants underwent TCR sequencing, of whom under 220 had received two doses of AZD1222 and 26 had received two doses of the MenACWY control vaccine. Trial participants were enrolled into age subgroups of 18-55, 56-69 and 70-plus years, which contained approximately 150, 30 and 60 TCR-sequenced participants, respectively. What the authors observed across the whole study: The whole spike protein was spanned by vaccine-associated CD4 TCRs, and dominant responses were seen in regions 160-218 and 743-854. Participants were mostly white British and included more females than males, and it was suggested by the authors that clonal diversity may have been underestimated. Conclusions about previously exposed vaccinees are limited, since just 6 or 7 AZD1222 recipients were seropositive for SARS-CoV-2 at baseline. Reportedly, close to half of the unique spike-specific TCRs recognized epitopes lying outside the regions that are mutated in the B.1.351 and B.1.1.7 variants. The 56-69-year group was small, and its depth increase did not reach significance, likely because of low power. No day 14 peak-response samples were available, so repertoires were characterized only after the peak T cell response. Spike-specific TCR breadth and depth rose significantly after two AZD1222 doses compared with day 0 and with MenACWY recipients.

The CDR3 regions of human TCRbeta chains were subjected to immunosequencing. The original pipeline was this. TCRs in the repertoires were compared against a reference library of SARS-CoV-2-specific TCRs that had been generated with the MIRA antigen-specificity platform. Breadth meant the fraction of unique TCRs that were SARS-CoV-2-associated, whereas depth meant the fraction of total T cells that were SARS-CoV-2-associated. Each spike-specific TCR was assigned to its reactive spike region and to a CD4 or CD8 class using the MIRA data. Log10-transformed breadth and depth values were compared by one-way ANOVA with Sidak's multiple comparisons tests. The source is immuneACCESS, and TCRdb retained only in-frame sequences with V and J called. Part of the clones is not carried over; for the studies checked, unresolved V genes explain less than half of this, and the remainder is unexplained. V and J calls and clone size come straight from that table; D and trimming were deduced from the DNA. The sample yields fewer than 50,000 clones; 70% to 80% were counted once. The top ten hold around 7% of the sample.

Comments on this clone: Its antigen specificity is not known. Within one base of it there is no much larger clone, and no base qualities were kept.

Via the germline V gene, CDR1 is MDHEN and CDR2 SYDVKM. Taken from cysteine to phenylalanine, the CDR3 has 14 residues. Of all the DNA, just the CDR3 is kept, 42 bases in frame from base 1. V drops 6 bases and J drops 4 bases, leaving 13 bases in between. What this sample's time point label stands for: baseline before first vaccination. Vaccinee samples came from UK trials COV001 and COV002, including a single-blind randomized controlled phase 2/3 trial of AZD1222 (ChAdOx1 nCoV-19) in healthy adults. For TCRbeta chain sequencing, PBMC samples from trial participants were taken at day 0 and at day 28 after the second dose.

The TCR was taken from an adult in good health. Sample: peripheral blood, taken on day 0 of AZD1222 vaccination. The rearrangement joined TRBV28 to TRBJ2-1; TRBD1 is a possible D gene, resting on 6 matching bases. At the DNA level, the sequence is TGTGCCAGCAGAACCGGGACACAATACAATGAGCAGTTCTTC. This sequence encodes CASRTGTQYNEQFF.